The clone carrying this T cell receptor beta chain was recorded a few times. Its antigen is not known. The CDR3 runs to 15 residues. Germline lookup yields CDR1 MNHNY and CDR2 SVGAGI (reference sequence). V shed 5 bases and J shed 6 bases, with 20 bases lying between them. This record belongs to a study of T cell repertoires in cytomegalovirus infection. Study findings and constraints: Cumulative frequency (of public TCR beta family members) identified carriers of CMV plus the relevant HLA. The response measured ex vivo was dominated by TCR beta clonotypes (HLA-C-restricted and CMV-specific).

TCRdb reanalysed the reads using MiXCR and keeps one entry per CDR3 protein. The sample gives almost 550,000 distinct CDR3 sequences, about 15% of which show up once; approximately 24% is in the top ten. The TCR was taken from a human donor in good health (CMV status not recorded). Some clones in this sample may be carry-over from other donors' samples. The sequenced material came from CD8+ T cells from PBMCs. The chain recombines TRBV6-6 with TRBJ2-7, with no clear D. The CDR3 DNA follows: TGTGCCAGCAGTCTCCCGGAAGGGAACGTTCTCGAGCAGTACTTC. It codes for CASSLPEGNVLEQYF.